The rows below give T cell receptor beta chains drawn from one sample of a study of OX40 agonist ivuxolimab in advanced cancers. Some clones are missing from TCRdb's copy, which holds only in-frame ones; the method was immunoSEQ multiplex PCR. The profile shows about 78,000 clones, around 87% of them singletons. Specimen: CD4+ or CD8+ T cells sorted from blood, collected in a trial of the OX40 agonist ivuxolimab. All receptors come from an adult with an advanced solid tumor such as melanoma, head and neck, liver or kidney cancer. Both conserved end residues are part of each CDR3. The D gene is left open where the match is weak. Clone size is shown for a subset of rows, as once, few, many or a class of expanded clone.

TRBD2,TRBJ2-1,.,TRBV19,TGTGCCAGTAGTATATCGGGTATCGGCGGGAGGCTGAACAATGAGCAGTTCTTC,CASSISGIGGRLNNEQFF
TRBD1,TRBJ2-2,.,TRBV5-5,TGTGCCAGCAGTTTTACCTATCACCAGGGGGCCGGGGCCGGGGAGCTGTTTTTT,CASSFTYHQGAGAGELFF
.,TRBJ2-1,.,TRBV4-1,TGCGCCAGCAGCCGCGTCCGATTAGCGCAGAGCCATGAGCAGTTCTTC,CASSRVRLAQSHEQFF
TRBD1,TRBJ2-3,.,TRBV11-1,TGTGCCAGCAGCTTAGAGACAGGGGCTAGCACAGATACGCAGTATTTT,CASSLETGASTDTQYF
TRBD1,TRBJ1-2,once,TRBV6-1,TGTGCCAGCAGTGGGACAGGGAATTTGGATGGCTACACCTTC,CASSGTGNLDGYTF
.,TRBJ1-4,few,TRBV4-2,TGTGCCAGCAGCCAACGCCGGGACCGTGCAACTAATGAAAAACTGTTTTTT,CASSQRRDRATNEKLFF
TRBD1,TRBJ2-7,.,TRBV6-6,TGTGCCACCGGCCCAGACAGGGCTGGGCAGTACTTC,CATGPDRAGQYF
TRBD2,TRBJ2-7,.,TRBV5-1,TGCGCCAGCAGCCCCCCCGGGACTAGCGGGAGTCGGTCCTACGAGCAGTACTTC,CASSPPGTSGSRSYEQYF
TRBD1,TRBJ1-5,.,TRBV28,TGTGCCAGCAGTTGGCGACAGGGCGGCAATCAGCCCCAGCATTTT,CASSWRQGGNQPQHF
TRBD1,TRBJ2-7,.,TRBV19,TGTGCCAGTAGTACTACCGGGACAGTCAACGAGCAGTACTTC,CASSTTGTVNEQYF
TRBD2,TRBJ2-2,.,TRBV19,TGTGCCACCAGACCTAGCGGGAGTTATACCGGGGAGCTGTTTTTT,CATRPSGSYTGELFF
.,TRBJ2-3,.,TRBV18,TGTGCCAGCTCACCCGGCTACGATACGCAGTATTTT,CASSPGYDTQYF
.,TRBJ1-2,.,TRBV2,TGTGCCAGCAGCATATCAGGACAGATAGGTCACGGCTACACCTTC,CASSISGQIGHGYTF
.,TRBJ2-7,.,TRBV11-3,TGTGCCAGCAGCTTGGCGGCAGGGTCGTCCTACGAGCAGTACTTC,CASSLAAGSSYEQYF
.,TRBJ1-5,.,TRBV6-5,TGTGCCAGCAGTTACTCGATAGAACTTAATCAGCCCCAGCATTTT,CASSYSIELNQPQHF
.,TRBJ1-4,.,TRBV20-1,TGCAGTGCTAGACTCGTTGAAAAACTGTTTTTT,CSARLVEKLFF
TRBD1,TRBJ2-7,.,TRBV25-1,TGTGCCAGCAGTGAACTGAGGGGGACAGGGGGCTACGAGCAGTACTTC,CASSELRGTGGYEQYF
.,TRBJ2-7,.,TRBV13,TGTGCCAGCAGCCTGTGGAAGGGGGTCTACGAGCAGTACTTC,CASSLWKGVYEQYF
TRBD1,TRBJ1-2,.,TRBV6-1,TGTGCCTGCAGTGAAACTACAGGGGGCTATGGCTACACCTTC,CACSETTGGYGYTF
TRBD1,TRBJ1-2,once,TRBV11-3,TGTGCCAGCAGCCGAGGACAGGGGGCCGGCTACACCTTC,CASSRGQGAGYTF
.,TRBJ1-3,.,TRBV6-1,TGTGCCAGCCACGACGGGGGGGGTGCTGGAAACACCATATATTTT,CASHDGGGAGNTIYF
TRBD2,TRBJ2-1,.,TRBV4-3,TGCGCCAGCAGCTCCGGGACTAGCCGGATCAATGAGCAGTTCTTC,CASSSGTSRINEQFF
.,TRBJ1-2,once,TRBV27,TGTGCCAGCAGTTTGGTGGCGTCAGCTCAGGCTGGCTACACCTTC,CASSLVASAQAGYTF
.,TRBJ2-7,.,TRBV18,TGTGCCAGCTCACCACTGGTCCGGGGACCCTACGAGCAGTACTTC,CASSPLVRGPYEQYF
.,TRBJ2-2,.,TRBV7-7,TGTGCCAGCAGCCCAGGACAGAATCGGGGGGAGCTGTTTTTT,CASSPGQNRGELFF
.,TRBJ2-6,.,TRBV13,TGTGCCAGCAGCCGTTTAGTGGGCCGGCTCAGGGACACTGGGGCCAACGTCCTGACTTTC,CASSRLVGRLRDTGANVLTF
.,TRBJ2-7,once,TRBV18,TGTGCCAGCTCACCGGGATTAGCGGACGAGCAGTACTTC,CASSPGLADEQYF
.,TRBJ2-5,.,TRBV5-6,TGTGCCAGCAGCTTCGGGACGACGCAAGAGACCCAGTACTTC,CASSFGTTQETQYF
.,TRBJ2-7,.,TRBV5-4,TGTGCCAGCAGCGAGGCTTCACTGGGCTACGAGCAGTACTTC,CASSEASLGYEQYF
.,TRBJ2-3,.,TRBV6-1,TGTGCCAGCAGTGAAGATGGAGGGTTATTGGATACGCAGTATTTT,CASSEDGGLLDTQYF
.,TRBJ2-1,.,TRBV7-8,TGTGCCAGCAAGAATGAATATTACAGCAATGAGCAGTTCTTC,CASKNEYYSNEQFF
TRBD1,TRBJ2-5,.,TRBV5-1,TGCGCCAGCAGCTCCGGGACAGTTCGTCTCCAAGAGACCCAGTACTTC,CASSSGTVRLQETQYF
TRBD2,TRBJ2-1,.,TRBV18,TGTGCCAGCTCACCTGGACGGGAGGTATACAATGAGCAGTTCTTC,CASSPGREVYNEQFF
TRBD1,TRBJ1-2,.,TRBV11-2,TGTGCCAGCAGCCACCCGGGGGGGGGAGACAGGGCCCGGAATGGCTACACCTTC,CASSHPGGGDRARNGYTF
.,TRBJ2-3,.,TRBV10-3,TGTGCCATCAGTGGTAGCAGGGCTAGCACAGATACGCAGTATTTT,CAISGSRASTDTQYF
.,TRBJ2-2,.,TRBV27,TGTGCCAGCATGTGGTCGTCGAACACCGGGGAGCTGTTTTTT,CASMWSSNTGELFF
.,TRBJ1-6,.,TRBV27,TGTGCCAGCAGTCCATTGGGAACTTCACCCCTCCACTTT,CASSPLGTSPLHF
TRBD2,TRBJ2-1,once,TRBV6-5,TGTGCCAGCAGGTCCCTAGCGGGTGGTAACTATGAGCAGTTCTTC,CASRSLAGGNYEQFF
TRBD1,TRBJ1-1,few,TRBV10-3,TGTGCCATCGCACTCGGACAGGGGGCCACTGAAGCTTTCTTT,CAIALGQGATEAFF
TRBD2,TRBJ2-2,.,TRBV5-5,TGTGCCAGCAGTTTCGGGTCGCCTAGCGGGAGTAACACCGGGGAGCTGTTTTTT,CASSFGSPSGSNTGELFF
.,TRBJ2-5,.,TRBV12-5,TGTGCTAGTGGGAGTAGCGGCCAAGAGACCCAGTACTTC,CASGSSGQETQYF